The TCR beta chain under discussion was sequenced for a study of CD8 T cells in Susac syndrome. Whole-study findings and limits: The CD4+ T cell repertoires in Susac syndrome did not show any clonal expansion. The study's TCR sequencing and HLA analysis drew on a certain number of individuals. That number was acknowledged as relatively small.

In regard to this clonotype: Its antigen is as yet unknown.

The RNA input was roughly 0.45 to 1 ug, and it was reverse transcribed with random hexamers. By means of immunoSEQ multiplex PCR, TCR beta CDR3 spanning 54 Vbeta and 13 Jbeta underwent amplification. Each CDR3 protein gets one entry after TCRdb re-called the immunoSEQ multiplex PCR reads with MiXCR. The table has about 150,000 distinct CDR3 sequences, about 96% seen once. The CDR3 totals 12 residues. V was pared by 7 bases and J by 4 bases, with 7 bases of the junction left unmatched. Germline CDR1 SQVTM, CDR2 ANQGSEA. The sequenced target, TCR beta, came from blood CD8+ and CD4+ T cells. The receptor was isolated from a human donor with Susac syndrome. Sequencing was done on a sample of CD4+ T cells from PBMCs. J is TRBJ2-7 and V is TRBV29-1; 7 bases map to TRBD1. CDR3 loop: CSALGTVYEQYF. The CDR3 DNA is TGCAGCGCCCTCGGGACAGTGTACGAGCAGTACTTC.